The 30 T cell receptor beta chains in this list originate from one sample, sequenced in a study of blood T cell repertoires in COVID-19. Profiled with immunoSEQ multiplex PCR; TCRdb holds only in-frame clones, not every one. The sample has about 160,000 clones, 77% seen once. The sequenced material came from peripheral blood. The receptors derive from a man aged 70-80 years with acute or convalescent COVID-19.

The J gene is TRBJ2-5, the V gene TRBV6-1; D remains unclear. This CDR3 comprises 12 residues. V was trimmed by 3 bases and J by 6 bases, leaving 8 bases between them. Germline V gives CDR1 MNHNS, CDR2 SASEGT. The CDR3 nucleotides are TGTGCCAGCAGTGACGGTAGAAAGACCCAGTACTTC. Translated: CASSDGRKTQYF.

This clone was seen a single time. V and J are TRBV7-7 and TRBJ2-3; TRBD1 matches 9 bases. This CDR3 comprises 16 residues. The J segment lost 8 bases and the V segment lost 4 bases, leaving 13 bases of the junction unmatched. Germline loops: CDR1 SSHAT, CDR2 FNYEAQ (reference sequence). The CDR3 loop is CASSSTGTGKGGTQYF. The CDR3 coding sequence is TGTGCCAGCAGCTCAACTGGGACAGGGAAAGGCGGTACGCAGTATTTT.

This clone appeared a few times. The J gene is TRBJ2-2, the V gene TRBV5-4; possibly TRBD1 for D (7 bases). Germline V gene data show CDR1 as SGHNT and CDR2 as YYREEE (reference sequence). V lost 4 bases and J lost 6, with 16 bases in between. This CDR3 region has 15 residues. The CDR3 is CASSLDREVAGELFF. For the CDR3, the DNA is TGTGCCAGCAGCCTCGACAGGGAGGTTGCCGGGGAGCTGTTTTTT.

The sample holds a few counts of this clone. Distinct nucleotide sequences in the sample also encode this CDR3. The V gene is TRBV6-5, the J gene TRBJ2-5; D is ambiguous. Germline V gene lookup returns CDR1 MNHEY and CDR2 SVGAGI. This CDR3 region has 13 residues. Trimming cost V 0 bases and J 5 bases, with 7 bases left between them. In DNA form, the CDR3 reads TGTGCCAGCAGTTACTCTAGCCCGGAGACCCAGTACTTC. It translates to CASSYSSPETQYF.

CDR3 sequence reads: CAIKGKSGRTDTQYF. The CDR3 coding sequence is TGTGCCATCAAGGGAAAAAGCGGGAGAACAGATACGCAGTATTTT. The rearrangement links TRBV6-5 to TRBJ2-3, with TRBD2 matching over 8 bases. This CDR3 spans 15 amino acids. Germline CDR1 and CDR2: MNHEY and SVGAGI. V lost 10 bases and J lost 3; bases outside the gene matches: 12.

This clone has more than one count but fewer than ten. CDR3 sequence (DNA): TGTGCCAGCAGCATACCGGACAGTGAAAAACTGTTTTTT. Protein: CASSIPDSEKLFF. This chain uses TRBV5-4 with TRBJ1-4, with a possible D match to TRBD1 (6 bases). V lost 4 bases and J lost 7, with 11 bases in between. The germline CDR1 and CDR2 sequences are SGHNT and YYREEE (reference sequence). The CDR3 extends over 13 amino acids.

The chain carries TRBV5-1 and TRBJ2-7, with 8 bases aligning to TRBD2. From germline, CDR1 is SGHRS and CDR2 YFSETQ. The CDR3 consists of 15 residues. V gave up 2 bases and J gave up 3 bases; unmatched junction bases: 7. The DNA of the CDR3 is TGCGCCAGCAGCTTAAACTCGGGGGGGAACTACGAGCAGTACTTC. It is translated as CASSLNSGGNYEQYF.

J is TRBJ1-1 and V is TRBV18; 7 bases map to TRBD1. Losses at the gene ends were 5 bases for V and 0 bases for J; bases not matched to a gene: 9. The CDR3 is 16 residues long. Per the germline V gene, CDR1 is KGHSH and CDR2 is LQKENI. This CDR3 reads CASSETGALLNTEAFF. Here the CDR3 DNA reads TGTGCCAGCTCAGAAACAGGGGCCCTACTGAACACTGAAGCTTTCTTT.

This CDR3 reads CASSFQQHYGYTF. CDR3 nucleotide sequence: TGTGCCAGCAGTTTCCAACAGCACTATGGCTACACCTTC. The gene calls are TRBV6-5 and TRBJ1-2; no firm D call. V was shortened by 4 bases and J by 3 bases, with 9 bases between the two germline ends. The CDR3 length is 13 residues. Germline V gene data show CDR1 as MNHEY and CDR2 as SVGAGI.

The chain's CDR3 is CASSYTAGTQETQYF. In DNA, the CDR3 is TGTGCCAGCAGTTATACGGCGGGGACCCAAGAGACCCAGTACTTC. The chain combines TRBV6-6 with TRBJ2-5; TRBD2 might be the D (6 bases). The CDR3 loop spans 15 amino acids. V lost 3 bases, J lost 1 base, and 12 bases lay in between. Germline V gene lookup returns CDR1 MNHNY and CDR2 SVGAGI (reference sequence).

For this clone: Different DNA sequences within this sample yield the same CDR3. This chain joins TRBV5-1 and TRBJ1-2; possibly TRBD1 for D (5 bases). Germline V gives CDR1 SGHRS, CDR2 YFSETQ. V was shortened by 1 base and J by 1 base, with 8 bases between the two germline ends. The CDR3 is 14 amino acids. CDR3 amino acids: CASSLSGVNYGYTF. The CDR3 DNA follows: TGCGCCAGCAGCTTGTCGGGGGTTAACTATGGCTACACCTTC.

This chain joins TRBV6-2 or TRBV6-3 and TRBJ2-1; D is unresolved. The V gene's germline CDR1 is MNHEY and CDR2 SVGEGT. Trimming removed 5 bases from V and 8 bases from J, with 10 bases in between. The CDR3 is 12 amino acids. The CDR3 here is CASSPTLYEQFF. CDR3 in DNA: TGTGCCAGCAGTCCAACTTTATATGAGCAGTTCTTC.

The V gene is TRBV13, the J gene TRBJ2-2; 7 bases match TRBD2. The CDR3 runs to 14 residues. J was trimmed by 7 bases and V by 5 bases; bases with no gene match: 7. Germline CDR1 reads PRHDT; CDR2 reads FYEKMQ (reference sequence). The CDR3 sequence is CASSLATSHGELFF. The CDR3 coding sequence is TGTGCCAGCAGCCTGGCGACTAGCCACGGGGAGCTGTTTTTT.

This clone was observed a single time. The chain uses TRBV6-5 and TRBJ2-1; 10 positions match TRBD2. The germline CDR1 and CDR2 sequences are MNHEY and SVGAGI. The CDR3 is 15 amino acids. V gave up 6 bases and J gave up 9 bases; unmatched junction bases: 11. In DNA form, the CDR3 reads TGTGCCAGCAGCGACCTAGCGGGAGTTTATGGTGAGCAGTTCTTC. It translates to CASSDLAGVYGEQFF.

This clone was observed a few times. The DNA of the CDR3 is TGTGCCAGCAGATGGAGGACTAGCGGGAGCTCCTACGAGCAGTACTTC. This gives the protein CASRWRTSGSSYEQYF. The gene calls are TRBV27 and TRBJ2-7; 13 bases fit TRBD2. Germline V gene lookup returns CDR1 MNHEY and CDR2 SMNVEV (reference sequence). J was trimmed by 0 bases and V by 6 bases; bases with no gene match: 5. The length of the CDR3 is 16 residues.

This rearrangement joins TRBV18 to TRBJ1-6; D ambiguous. The CDR3 loop spans 15 amino acids. CDR1 and CDR2 (germline): KGHSH, LQKENI. Trimming left V 2 bases short and J 9 bases short, with 14 bases between. CDR3 loop: CASSPVGESGSPLHF. CDR3 nucleotide sequence: TGTGCCAGCTCACCAGTTGGGGAGTCGGGTTCACCCCTCCACTTT.

The chain has TRBV28 and TRBJ1-2; D is ambiguous. From germline, CDR1 is MDHEN and CDR2 SYDVKM. The CDR3 extends over 14 amino acids. The V gene lost 1 base and the J gene lost 5 bases, with 11 bases spanning the gap. CDR3 DNA sequence: TGTGCCAGCAGTTTATACCAGGAAGAGTATGGCTACACCTTC. It translates to CASSLYQEEYGYTF.

J is TRBJ2-4 and V is TRBV6-5, with D tentatively TRBD1 (5 bases). The germline CDR1 and CDR2 sequences are MNHEY and SVGAGI. The CDR3 is made up of 12 amino acids. Trimming shortened V by 7 bases and J by 6 bases, and 10 bases separated the two germline ends. The CDR3 protein is CASTGLANIQYF. In DNA form, the CDR3 reads TGTGCCAGCACAGGGTTGGCAAACATTCAGTACTTC.

The V gene is TRBV5-4, the J gene TRBJ2-1; 7 positions agree with TRBD2. V lost 4 bases to trimming and J lost 0 bases; unmatched junction nucleotides: 10. Per the germline V gene, CDR1 is SGHNT and CDR2 is YYREEE (reference sequence). There are 17 residues in the CDR3. For the CDR3, the DNA is TGTGCCAGCAGCCACTCGGGGGGTCTTAGCTCCTACAATGAGCAGTTCTTC. Amino acid sequence: CASSHSGGLSSYNEQFF.

The V gene is TRBV4-3, the J gene TRBJ2-1; 11 bases match TRBD2. J gave up 8 bases and V 0 bases, and 12 bases lay outside the gene matches. The CDR3 loop spans 18 amino acids. Germline CDR1 LGHNA, CDR2 YSLEER. The chain's CDR3 is CASSQDRSLAGGGDEQFF. Written as DNA, the CDR3 is TGCGCCAGCAGCCAAGATCGGTCTCTAGCGGGAGGTGGAGATGAGCAGTTCTTC.

The chain has TRBV6-5 and TRBJ1-2; D unresolved. V lost 6 bases and J 5 bases, leaving 13 bases between the germline ends. Germline assignment: CDR1 MNHEY and CDR2 SVGAGI. There are 13 residues in the CDR3. Written as DNA, the CDR3 is TGTGCCAGCAGAGCGGGCCGGGCATATGGCTACACCTTC. This gives the protein CASRAGRAYGYTF.

This clone is medium-sized. The CDR3 spells CALRTNHRDTQYF. The CDR3 nucleotides are TGTGCCCTCAGGACTAATCACAGGGATACGCAGTATTTT. V is TRBV2 and J is TRBJ2-3; weak D call: TRBD2 (6 bases). Per germline, CDR1 SNHLY and CDR2 FYNNEI. The CDR3 spans 13 residues. Trimming cost V 11 bases and J 6 bases, with 18 bases left between them.

This clone was counted a few times. The rearrangement joins TRBV3-1 (or the pseudogene TRBV3-2) to TRBJ1-1; D is uncertain. There are 15 residues in the CDR3. Deletions cut 4 bases from V and 2 bases from J, with 14 bases between. Germline V gene data show CDR1 as LGHDT and CDR2 as YNNKEL (reference sequence). CDR3 nucleotides: TGTGCCAGCAGCCTGTCCTCGACACCAAACACTGAAGCTTTCTTT. It encodes CASSLSSTPNTEAFF.

This sequence joins TRBV5-1 and TRBJ1-1; unclear D gene. This CDR3 is built from 13 residues. The V end lost 3 bases, the J end lost 2 bases, and 8 bases lay between the germline ends. The germline V gene encodes CDR1 SGHRS and CDR2 YFSETQ. In DNA form, the CDR3 reads TGCGCCAGCAGCTACGGTCGAAACACTGAAGCTTTCTTT. Translation gives CASSYGRNTEAFF.

This clone was seen more than once but under ten times. Here the CDR3 DNA reads TGTGCCAGTAGAATAGCGGGGGTCGCCTACGAGCAGTACTTC. Protein product: CASRIAGVAYEQYF. The V gene is TRBV2, the J gene TRBJ2-7; 9 nucleotides align to TRBD2. The CDR3 totals 14 residues. Germline CDR1 reads SNHLY; CDR2 reads FYNNEI. V was pared by 9 bases and J by 2 bases, with 8 bases of the junction left unmatched. The full variable domain, with the rest looked up from reference TRBV2 and TRBJ2-7, is EPEVTQTPSHQVTQMGQEVILRCVPISNHLYFYWYRQILGQKVEFLVSFYNNEISEKSEIFDDQFSVERPDGSNFTLKIRSTKLEDSAMYFCASRIAGVAYEQYFGPGTRLTVT.

The chain couples TRBV28 to TRBJ2-4; D remains ambiguous. V lost 2 bases and J lost 4, with 6 bases in between. The length of the CDR3 is 13 residues. The germline CDR1 and CDR2 sequences are MDHEN and SYDVKM. The CDR3 here is CASSLGLKNIQYF. CDR3 nucleotides: TGTGCCAGCAGTTTAGGCCTTAAAAACATTCAGTACTTC. The full variable domain, completed using reference TRBV28 and TRBJ2-4, is DVKVTQSSRYLVKRTGEKVFLECVQDMDHENMFWYRQDPGLGLRLIYFSYDVKMKEKGDIPEGYSVSREKKERFSLILESASTNQTSMYLCASSLGLKNIQYFGAGTRLSVL.

This clone was picked up a small number of times. The chain uses TRBV5-1 and TRBJ2-2; D remains ambiguous. This CDR3 contains 14 residues. V gave up 4 bases and J gave up 2 bases, with 9 bases separating them. Germline V gene lookup returns CDR1 SGHRS and CDR2 YFSETQ. The CDR3 nucleotides are TGCGCCAGCAGCCAAACACCTAACACCGGGGAGCTGTTTTTT. Translation: CASSQTPNTGELFF.

The CDR3 DNA reads as TGTGCCATCACTAGCGGGGGACACACCGGGGAGCTGTTTTTT. Amino acid sequence: CAITSGGHTGELFF. V is TRBV10-3 and J is TRBJ2-2, with 10 bases aligning to TRBD2. Per the germline V gene, CDR1 is ENHRY and CDR2 is SYGVKD. The trim removed 7 bases at V and 3 bases at J, leaving 2 bases unmatched. CDR3 length: 14 residues.

The V gene is TRBV6-1, the J gene TRBJ1-5; 8 bases are a match to TRBD1. The germline CDR1 and CDR2 sequences are MNHNS and SASEGT. There are 17 residues in the CDR3. Trimming took 3 bases from V and 0 from J; bases not matched to a gene: 7. CDR3 in amino acids: CASSDRDRRYSNQPQHF. The CDR3 DNA is TGTGCCAGCAGTGACCGGGACAGGAGATATAGCAATCAGCCCCAGCATTTT.

This clone was counted once. This chain uses TRBV5-4 with TRBJ2-5; weak D call: TRBD2 (6 bases). This CDR3 spans 15 amino acids. Trimming took off 4 bases at V and 4 bases at J, with 17 bases between the two ends. Germline V gives CDR1 SGHNT, CDR2 YYREEE (reference sequence). CDR3 bases: TGTGCCAGCAGCACACGAACGGCGGGGAGAGAGACCCAGTACTTC. Translation gives CASSTRTAGRETQYF.